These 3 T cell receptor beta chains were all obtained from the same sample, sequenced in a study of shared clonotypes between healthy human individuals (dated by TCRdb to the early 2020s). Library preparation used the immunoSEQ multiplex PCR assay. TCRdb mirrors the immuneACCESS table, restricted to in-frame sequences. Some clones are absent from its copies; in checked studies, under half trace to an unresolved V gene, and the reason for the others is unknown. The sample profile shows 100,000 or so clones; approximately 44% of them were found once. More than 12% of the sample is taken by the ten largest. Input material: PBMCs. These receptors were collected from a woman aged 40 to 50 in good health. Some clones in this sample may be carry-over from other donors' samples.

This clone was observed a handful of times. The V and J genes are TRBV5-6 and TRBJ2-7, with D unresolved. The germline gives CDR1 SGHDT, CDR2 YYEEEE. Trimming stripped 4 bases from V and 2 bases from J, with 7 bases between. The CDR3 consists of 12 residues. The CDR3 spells CASSMGPYEQYF. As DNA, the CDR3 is TGTGCCAGCAGCATGGGTCCCTACGAGCAGTACTTC. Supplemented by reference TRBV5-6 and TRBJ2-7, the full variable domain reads DAGVTQSPTHLIKTRGQQVTLRCSPKSGHDTVSWYQQALGQGPQFIFQYYEEEERQRGNFPDRFSGHQFPNYSSELNVNALLLGDSALYLCASSMGPYEQYFGPGTRLTVT.

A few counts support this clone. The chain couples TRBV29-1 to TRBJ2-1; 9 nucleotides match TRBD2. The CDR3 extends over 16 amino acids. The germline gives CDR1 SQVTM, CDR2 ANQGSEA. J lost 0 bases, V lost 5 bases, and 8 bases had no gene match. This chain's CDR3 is CSVYRLAGASYNEQFF. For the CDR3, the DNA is TGCAGCGTTTATCGCTTAGCGGGAGCCTCCTACAATGAGCAGTTCTTC.

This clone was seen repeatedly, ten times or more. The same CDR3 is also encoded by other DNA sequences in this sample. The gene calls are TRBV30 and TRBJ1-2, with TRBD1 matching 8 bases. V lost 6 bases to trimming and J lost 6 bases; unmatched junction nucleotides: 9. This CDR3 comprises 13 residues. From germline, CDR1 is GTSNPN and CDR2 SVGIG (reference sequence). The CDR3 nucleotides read TGTGCCTGCCATCCAGACAGGGGACATGGCTACACCTTC. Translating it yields CACHPDRGHGYTF.